These 15 T cell receptor beta chains were all obtained from the same sample, sequenced in a study of regulatory T cells in long-lasting Graves disease. Building of the TCR beta libraries involved iRepertoire HTBI primers and Arm-PCR of CDR3 regions. TCRdb used MiXCR to reprocess the multiplex PCR reads, holding one entry per CDR3 protein. Of roughly 450,000 distinct CDR3 sequences in the sample, less than 25% were seen once. Time point here: persistent/refractory GD, antithyroid drugs over 5 years with positive TRAb. PBMC-extracted RNA yielded the TCR library. The starting material was peripheral blood mononuclear cells (PBMCs), obtained when the disease was refractory, from a patient treated with antithyroid drugs. These receptors were taken from a female donor with Graves disease.

This clonotype was counted many times. The chain links TRBV29-1 to TRBJ2-2, with D perhaps matching TRBD1 (6 bases). CDR3 size: 14 residues. The V and J ends lost 6 bases and 0 bases respectively, with 11 bases between them. Germline CDR1 is SQVTM and CDR2 is ANQGSEA. The CDR3 protein is CSVVGTTNTGELFF. In nucleotides, the CDR3 is TGCAGCGTCGTAGGGACAACGAACACCGGGGAGCTGTTTTTT.

This clonotype was seen repeatedly, ten times or more. Its ends do not fully match the called genes, so a read error is possible. The chain combines TRBV5-6 with TRBJ2-7; D not certain. The germline V gene encodes CDR1 SGHDT and CDR2 YYEEEE. The CDR3 sequence is 11 residues long. CDR3 DNA sequence: TGCGCCAGCAGCTTGAGTGGGCCGCAGTACTTC. Translating gives CASSLSGPQYF.

V and J are TRBV11-2 and TRBJ2-3, with 12 bases matching TRBD2. From germline, CDR1 is SGHAT and CDR2 FQNNGV. V was clipped by 5 bases and J by 3 bases; unmatched bases: 0. CDR3 length: 14 residues. CDR3 nucleotide sequence: TGTGCCAGCAGCACTAGCGGGAGGACAGATACGCAGTATTTT. It specifies CASSTSGRTDTQYF.

The table lists this clonotype with many counts. V gene TRBV11-2 combines with J gene TRBJ1-1, with D maybe TRBD1 (5 bases). The V and J ends lost 1 base and 2 bases respectively, with 8 bases between them. Looked up from germline, CDR1 is SGHAT and CDR2 is FQNNGV. This CDR3 contains 14 residues. The CDR3 is CASSLAGINTEAFF. The CDR3 nucleotides read TGTGCCAGCAGCTTAGCAGGGATCAACACTGAAGCTTTCTTT. Using reference TRBV11-2 and TRBJ1-1 for the parts outside the CDR3, the full variable domain is EAGVAQSPRYKIIEKRQSVAFWCNPISGHATLYWYQQILGQGPKLLIQFQNNGVVDDSQLPKDRFSAERLKGVDSTLKIQPAKLEDSAVYLCASSLAGINTEAFFGQGTRLTVV.

In regard to this clonotype: This may arise from a read error, as a much more abundant clone is one base away. Given the absence of the conserved phenylalanine or tryptophan at the CDR3 end, a read error is likely. This chain joins TRBV6-2 or TRBV6-3 and TRBJ2-7; D is perhaps TRBD1 (5 bases). Trimming removed 8 bases from V and 9 bases from J, with 14 bases in between. Germline assignment: CDR1 MNHEY and CDR2 SVGEGT. The CDR3 spans 11 residues. CDR3 sequence (DNA): TGTGCCAGCCGGCAGGGCAGAGGGCAGTACCTC. This translates into CASRQGRGQYL.

This clonotype has a count of ten or more. V usage is TRBV12-3 or TRBV12-4 and J usage is TRBJ2-6; D is perhaps TRBD1 (6 bases). This CDR3 spans 15 amino acids. Trimming shortened V by 3 bases and J by 7 bases, and 13 bases separated the two germline ends. The CDR3 nucleotides are TGTGCCAGCAGTTTTGGGACAAACCGTGCCAACGTCCTGACTTTC. Protein: CASSFGTNRANVLTF.

J is TRBJ1-1 and V is TRBV4-1; D is undetermined. V gave up 1 base and J gave up 1 base, with 10 bases separating them. Germline loops: CDR1 MGHRA, CDR2 YSYEKL. The CDR3 runs 15 residues. This CDR3 reads CASSQVLGRNTEAFF. The CDR3 nucleotides are TGCGCCAGCAGCCAAGTCCTGGGGAGGAACACTGAAGCTTTCTTT.

This clonotype has just a few counts. The V gene is TRBV28, the J gene TRBJ1-3; 8 bases line up with TRBD1. The ends lost 5 bases at V and 4 bases at J; junction bases unmatched: 4. Germline CDR1 reads MDHEN; CDR2 reads SYDVKM. The CDR3 length is 14 residues. CDR3 bases: TGTGCCAGCAGTGACCGGGACAGGGGAAACACCATATATTTT. Its protein product is CASSDRDRGNTIYF.

This clonotype was counted only a few times. The chain recombines TRBV6-1 with TRBJ2-7; the D is unclear. The V gene's germline CDR1 is MNHNS and CDR2 SASEGT. V was pared by 7 bases and J by 2 bases, with 12 bases between. The CDR3 totals 13 residues. This CDR3 reads CASTFQGTYEQYF. The CDR3 DNA reads as TGTGCCAGCACCTTCCAAGGGACCTACGAGCAGTACTTC.

The gene calls are TRBV27 and TRBJ2-7, with D uncertain. The CDR3 contains 13 residues. Germline CDR1 reads MNHEY; CDR2 reads SMNVEV (reference sequence). With 5 bases removed from V and 7 bases from J, the gap between germline ends came to 15 bases. CDR3 in DNA: TGTGCCAGCAGTATATATCCCCCAGTGGAGCAGTACTTC. Translation gives CASSIYPPVEQYF.

The chain combines TRBV5-1 with TRBJ1-4; D remains ambiguous. The ends were cut back, 1 base at V and 3 bases at J, with 13 bases in the middle. CDR1 SGHRS and CDR2 YFSETQ come from the germline V gene. This CDR3 has 16 amino acids. Here the CDR3 DNA reads TGCGCCAGCAGCTTGAAAGTGTCGCAGGCTAATGAAAAACTGTTTTTT. Translating gives CASSLKVSQANEKLFF.

The rearrangement uses TRBV29-1 and TRBJ2-7; 9 bases agree with TRBD2. The V segment lost 4 bases and the J segment 0 bases; nucleotides outside the gene matches: 7. The CDR3 totals 15 residues. The germline V gene has CDR1 SQVTM and CDR2 ANQGSEA. As DNA, the CDR3 is TGCAGCGTTGGAGGGATTAGCGGGAGCTCCTACGAGCAGTACTTC. Protein sequence: CSVGGISGSSYEQYF.

The J gene is TRBJ2-2, the V gene TRBV7-2, with 7 bases that match TRBD2. CDR1 is SGHTA and CDR2 is FQGNSA in the germline V gene. Trimming took 3 bases from V and 3 from J; bases not matched to a gene: 7. The CDR3 contains 16 residues. CDR3 DNA sequence: TGTGCCAGCAGCTTTGGCGGGAGCGTCGACACCGGGGAGCTGTTTTTT. Translating it yields CASSFGGSVDTGELFF. The whole variable domain, filled in from reference TRBV7-2 and TRBJ2-2, reads GAGVSQSPSNKVTEKGKDVELRCDPISGHTALYWYRQSLGQGLEFLIYFQGNSAPDKSGLPSDRFSAERTGGSVSTLTIQRTQQEDSAVYLCASSFGGSVDTGELFFGEGSRLTVL.

The rearrangement links TRBV9 to TRBJ2-7, with 7 bases matching TRBD1. Germline CDR1 and CDR2: SGDLS and YYNGEE. The CDR3 contains 13 residues. V trimming: 2 bases; J trimming: 5 bases; junction bases outside the gene matches: 4. The CDR3 sequence is CASSVGQHHEQYF. Here the CDR3 DNA reads TGTGCCAGCAGCGTGGGACAGCACCACGAGCAGTACTTC.

The gene calls are TRBV7-3 and TRBJ2-5; TRBD2 is a possible D gene (6 bases). This CDR3 contains 15 residues. The V gene lost 4 bases and the J gene lost 5 bases, with 17 bases spanning the gap. Germline V CDR1 and CDR2: SGHTA, FQGTGA. The chain's CDR3 is CASSSVGGEYETQYF. For the CDR3, the DNA is TGTGCCAGCAGCTCCGTGGGGGGAGAGTATGAGACCCAGTACTTC.